Listed below are T cell receptor beta chains from one sample, sequenced in a study of neurological immune-mediated disorders. Each CDR3 protein is one row after TCRdb ran MiXCR on the 5' RACE reads. This table has about 43,000 distinct CDR3 sequences, about 12% appearing once. The sample taken for sequencing was PBMCs. These receptor sequences come from a female donor in good health. The conserved cysteine and the conserved F or W are not part of the CDR3 here. The order of the fields is clone size, V gene, CDR3 protein. A clone size is listed for some rows: how often the clone was seen (once, few, many), or a class if it is expanded.

many,TRBV20-1,SARDNSRSTDTQY
many,TRBV14,ASSQGTGVHSYNSPLH
many,TRBV12-3/TRBV12-4,ASSPLWSSYNEQF
many,TRBV29-1,SVTRGQGKGTDTQY
many,TRBV11-2,ASSVHSGRYEQY
many,TRBV5-1,ASSLIGQYTDTQY
many,TRBV5-6,ASSLYGQQGNTIY
NA,TRBV10-3,AISPGPNEQF
many,TRBV20-1,SARPKFSSGANVLT
NA,TRBV19,ASTEWGTNGANVLT
many,TRBV5-1,ASSLAGSNQPQH
many,TRBV20-1,SARDLVNGGDPYNQPQH
many,TRBV5-1,ASSFNGDEQY
many,TRBV5-1,ASSSASLWSYNEQF
many,TRBV30,AWKGSGDPEF
many,TRBV5-1,ASSTGASTDTQY
many,TRBV5-1,ASSFMTGDSPLH
many,TRBV7-9,ASSLGGVKLQPQH
many,TRBV20-1,SARDWAALNQPQH
many,TRBV5-6,ASSSRTGLRPQH
many,TRBV29-1,SVPAGASYNEQF
many,TRBV12-3/TRBV12-4,ASRKGGEGSNTEAF
many,TRBV4-2,ASSQLSGRSYNEQF
many,TRBV11-2,ASSLGTGVREKLF
many,TRBV5-1,ASNPGTGKGVTEAF
many,TRBV9,ASSVQGKYGYT
many,TRBV7-2,ASSSRGGPPSSYNEQF
many,TRBV12-3/TRBV12-4,ASSSSGTRVV
many,TRBV2,ASSEAGAGYT
many,TRBV18,ASSPSSDRNYGYT
many,TRBV7-2,ASSLDRANEQF
NA,TRBV7-2,ASSPGLAGGQTQY
NA,TRBV29-1,SVDELAGGPYKQF
medium-sized,TRBV20-1,SASSGRGRQPQH
few,TRBV27,ASSLTSFINEQF
many,TRBV7-9,ASSQEPTYNEQF
many,TRBV20-1,SARIVGAGDNEQF
NA,TRBV28,ASSFGYLRDGYT
NA,TRBV19,ASRLAGSYNEQF
many,TRBV20-1,SAAARHNEQF
many,TRBV20-1,SATTLTGDHEQY
many,TRBV6-5,ASSRIGATYEQY
many,TRBV20-1,SASGPGGEIEAF
many,TRBV18,ASSPGIFGEADLTDTQY
NA,TRBV20-1,SAWARTGNTIY
many,TRBV7-9,ASSHPAGLETQY
NA,TRBV7-2,ASSSAARGGRWF
many,TRBV9,ASSPRQAHSGANVLT
many,TRBV6-5,ASSRYGQTHSGANVLT
NA,TRBV28,ASLQASIINPQH
many,TRBV6-5,ASSNLGQGGYGYT
few,TRBV20-1,SARDRGVSSYNEQF
medium-sized,TRBV10-2,ASSEGRTQPQH